What follows is one TCR beta chain and its context. As yet, its antigen is unknown. The source of the sample is a study of cytomegalovirus exposure and HLA in healthy donors. Study results and limitations: In a later analysis, DRB1 alleles had the most associated TCRs; HLA-C alleles the fewest.

A multiplex PCR was run with 60 Vbeta primers and 13 Jbeta primers. The assay was immunoSEQ multiplex PCR, and TCRdb's table has in-frame clones only and misses some. Of 200,000 or so clones listed, approximately 88% are singletons. The germline CDR1 and CDR2 sequences are SGHRS and YFSETQ. The J segment lost 11 bases and the V segment lost 5 bases, leaving 12 bases of the junction unmatched. There are 13 residues in the CDR3. The sequence derives from a boy between 2 and 15 years old in good health and CMV-seronegative. The sample taken for sequencing was PBMCs. The chain employs TRBV5-1 and TRBJ2-7, with 8 bases matching TRBD1. The CDR3 DNA sequence: TGCGCCAGCAGGGGACAGGCCGCGTGGTTTGAGTACTTC. Protein: CASRGQAAWFEYF.